This record looks at one TCR beta chain sequence and its context. Its antigen remains unidentified. These data originate in a study of cytomegalovirus exposure and HLA in healthy donors. This PCR relied on a set of 60 Vbeta primers and 13 Jbeta primers. Libraries were prepared by immunoSEQ multiplex PCR; TCRdb keeps only in-frame clonotypes and omits some of them. The sample records about 130,000 clones, roughly 74% being singletons. The study, taken as a whole, reports: Researchers reportedly found TCR beta sequences accurately predicted most subjects' HLA-A and HLA-B alleles. An Asian-associated ancestry cluster reportedly showed fewer N-insertions than the approximately 690-donor mean in a later analysis. In a later analysis, a missense DCLRE1C variant was linked to TCR beta V- and J-gene trimming.

This CDR3 comprises 13 residues. Germline-derived CDR1 and CDR2 are SNHLY and FYNNEI. The source is a man aged 35 to 55 in good health and CMV-seropositive. The V and J genes are TRBV2 and TRBJ2-5; D is unclear. The DNA end lines up better with TRBJ2-7; the J call may be wrong. Sample: PBMCs. CDR3 loop: CASTILVGYEQYF. For the CDR3, the DNA is TGTGCCAGCACAATCTTAGTGGGCTACGAGCAGTACTTC.